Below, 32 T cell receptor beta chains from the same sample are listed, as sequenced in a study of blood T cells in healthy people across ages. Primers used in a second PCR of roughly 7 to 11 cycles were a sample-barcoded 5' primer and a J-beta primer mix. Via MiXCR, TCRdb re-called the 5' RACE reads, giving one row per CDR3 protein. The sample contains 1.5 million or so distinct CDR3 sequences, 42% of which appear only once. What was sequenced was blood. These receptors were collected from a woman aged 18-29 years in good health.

The CDR3 region has the DNA TGTGCCAGCAGCGCCGGGACACCTAATGAGCAGTTCTTC. The encoded protein is CASSAGTPNEQFF. The chain has TRBV7-2 and TRBJ2-1, with a weak D call TRBD1 (6 bases). The CDR3 consists of 13 residues. Germline V gives CDR1 SGHTA, CDR2 FQGNSA. V dropped 5 bases and J dropped 7 bases, with 12 bases sitting between them.

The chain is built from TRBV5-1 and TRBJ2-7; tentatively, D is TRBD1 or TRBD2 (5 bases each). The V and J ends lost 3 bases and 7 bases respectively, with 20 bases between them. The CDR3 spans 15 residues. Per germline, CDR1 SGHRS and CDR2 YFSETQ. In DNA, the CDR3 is TGCGCCAGCAGCTGGGGGTCAGATGTACGACGGGAGCAGTACTTC. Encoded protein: CASSWGSDVRREQYF.

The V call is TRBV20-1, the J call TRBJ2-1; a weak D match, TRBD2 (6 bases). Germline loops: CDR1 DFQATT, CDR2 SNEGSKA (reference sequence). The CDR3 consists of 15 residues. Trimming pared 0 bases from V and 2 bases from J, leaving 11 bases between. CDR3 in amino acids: CSARDVLATYNEQFF. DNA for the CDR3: TGCAGTGCTAGAGATGTACTAGCCACCTACAATGAGCAGTTCTTC.

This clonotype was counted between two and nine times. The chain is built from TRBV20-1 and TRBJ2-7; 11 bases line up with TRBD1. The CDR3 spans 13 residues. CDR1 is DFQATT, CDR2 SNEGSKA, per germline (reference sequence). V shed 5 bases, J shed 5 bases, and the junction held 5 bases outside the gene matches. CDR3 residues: CSAGQGAPHEQYF. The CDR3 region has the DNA TGCAGTGCTGGACAGGGGGCGCCCCACGAGCAGTACTTC.

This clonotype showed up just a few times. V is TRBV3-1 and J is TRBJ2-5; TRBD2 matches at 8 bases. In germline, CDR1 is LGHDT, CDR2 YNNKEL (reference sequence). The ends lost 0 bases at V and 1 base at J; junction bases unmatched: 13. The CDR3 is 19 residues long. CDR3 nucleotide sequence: TGTGCCAGCAGCCAAGAGCGAGCGGGGGCCACTTCCCTCCAAGAGACCCAGTACTTC. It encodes CASSQERAGATSLQETQYF.

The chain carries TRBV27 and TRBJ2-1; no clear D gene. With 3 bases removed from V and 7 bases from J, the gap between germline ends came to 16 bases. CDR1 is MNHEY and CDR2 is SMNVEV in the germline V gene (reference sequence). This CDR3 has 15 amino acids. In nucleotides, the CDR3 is TGTGCCAGCAGTTTCTATCGGGTTCCCCCTAATGAGCAGTTCTTC. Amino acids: CASSFYRVPPNEQFF.

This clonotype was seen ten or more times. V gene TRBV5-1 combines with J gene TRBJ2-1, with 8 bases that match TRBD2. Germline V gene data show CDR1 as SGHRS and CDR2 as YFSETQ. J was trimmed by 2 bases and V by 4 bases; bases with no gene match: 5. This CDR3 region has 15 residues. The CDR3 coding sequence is TGCGCCAGCAGCCTCGGGGGGGCCCCCTACAATGAGCAGTTCTTC. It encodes CASSLGGAPYNEQFF.

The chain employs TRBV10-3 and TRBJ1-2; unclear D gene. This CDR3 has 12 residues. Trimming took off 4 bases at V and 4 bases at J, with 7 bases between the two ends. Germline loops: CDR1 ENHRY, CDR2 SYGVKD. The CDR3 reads CAISVGGYGYTF. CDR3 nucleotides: TGTGCCATCAGTGTCGGAGGCTATGGCTACACCTTC.

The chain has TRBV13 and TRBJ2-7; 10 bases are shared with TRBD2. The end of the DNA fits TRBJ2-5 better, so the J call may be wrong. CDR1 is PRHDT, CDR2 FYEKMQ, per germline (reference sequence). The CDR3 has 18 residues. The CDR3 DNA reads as TGTGCCAGCAGCTCCTTGATAGCGGGGGGCCTCGGTAGAGTGACCCAGTACTTC. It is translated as CASSSLIAGGLGRVTQYF.

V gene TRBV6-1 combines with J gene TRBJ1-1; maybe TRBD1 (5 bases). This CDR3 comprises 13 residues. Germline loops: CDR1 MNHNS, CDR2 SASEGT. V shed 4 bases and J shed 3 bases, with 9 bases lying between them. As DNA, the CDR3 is TGTGCCAGCAGTGGGACCAGGGACACTGAAGCTTTCTTT. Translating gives CASSGTRDTEAFF.

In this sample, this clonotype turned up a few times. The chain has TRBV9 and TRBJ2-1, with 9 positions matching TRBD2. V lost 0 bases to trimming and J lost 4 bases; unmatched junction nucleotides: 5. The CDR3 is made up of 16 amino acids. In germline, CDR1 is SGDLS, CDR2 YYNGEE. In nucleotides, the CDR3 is TGTGCCAGCAGCGTAGACCCCAGCGGGGGGTACAATGAGCAGTTCTTC. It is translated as CASSVDPSGGYNEQFF.

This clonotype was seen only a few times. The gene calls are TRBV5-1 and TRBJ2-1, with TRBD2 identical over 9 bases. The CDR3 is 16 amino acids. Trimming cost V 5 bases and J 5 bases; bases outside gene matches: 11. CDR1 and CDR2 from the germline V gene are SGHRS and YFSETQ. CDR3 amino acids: CASSSLSGRTNNEQFF. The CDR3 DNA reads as TGCGCCAGCAGTTCTCTGAGCGGGAGGACCAACAATGAGCAGTTCTTC.

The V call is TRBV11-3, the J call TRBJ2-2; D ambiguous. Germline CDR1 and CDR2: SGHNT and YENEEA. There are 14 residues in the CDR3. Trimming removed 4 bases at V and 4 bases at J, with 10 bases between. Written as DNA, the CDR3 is TGTGCCAGCAGCTCCATTCAAGGCACCGGGGAGCTGTTTTTT. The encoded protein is CASSSIQGTGELFF.

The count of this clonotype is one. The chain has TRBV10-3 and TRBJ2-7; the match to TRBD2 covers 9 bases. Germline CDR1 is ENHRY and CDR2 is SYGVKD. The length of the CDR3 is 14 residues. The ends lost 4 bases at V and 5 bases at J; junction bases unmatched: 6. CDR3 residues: CAISGLAAVHEQYF. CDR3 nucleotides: TGTGCCATCAGTGGACTAGCGGCAGTCCACGAGCAGTACTTC.

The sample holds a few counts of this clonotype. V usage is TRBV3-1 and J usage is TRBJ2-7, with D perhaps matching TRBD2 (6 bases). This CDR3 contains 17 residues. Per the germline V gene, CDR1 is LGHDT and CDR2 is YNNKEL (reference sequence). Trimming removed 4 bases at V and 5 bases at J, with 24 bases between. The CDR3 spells CASSPSSTGAASNEQYF. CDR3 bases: TGTGCCAGCAGCCCCTCTTCTACGGGAGCTGCCTCGAACGAGCAGTACTTC.

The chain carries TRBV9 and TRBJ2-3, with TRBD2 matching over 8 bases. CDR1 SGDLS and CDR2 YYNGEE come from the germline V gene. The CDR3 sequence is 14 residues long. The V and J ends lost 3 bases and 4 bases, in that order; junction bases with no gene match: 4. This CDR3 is CASSAGGLADTQYF. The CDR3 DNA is TGTGCCAGCAGCGCGGGGGGGCTTGCAGATACGCAGTATTTT.

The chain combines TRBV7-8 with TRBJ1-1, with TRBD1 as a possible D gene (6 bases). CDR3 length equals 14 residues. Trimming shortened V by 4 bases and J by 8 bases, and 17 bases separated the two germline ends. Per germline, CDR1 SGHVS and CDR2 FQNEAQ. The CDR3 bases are TGTGCCAGCAGCTCCGCGGTATCGACAGGCGAAGCTTTCTTT. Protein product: CASSSAVSTGEAFF. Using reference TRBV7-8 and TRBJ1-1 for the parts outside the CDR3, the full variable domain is GAGVSQSPRYKVAKRGQDVALRCDPISGHVSLFWYQQALGQGPEFLTYFQNEAQLDKSGLPSDRFFAERPEGSVSTLKIQRTQQEDSAVYLCASSSAVSTGEAFFGQGTRLTVV.

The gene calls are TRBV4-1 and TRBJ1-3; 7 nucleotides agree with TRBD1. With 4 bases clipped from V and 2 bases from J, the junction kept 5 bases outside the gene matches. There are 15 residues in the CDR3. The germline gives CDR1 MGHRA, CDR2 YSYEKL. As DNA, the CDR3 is TGCGCCAGCAGCCCCTCCGACAGGGCTGGAAACACCATATATTTT. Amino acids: CASSPSDRAGNTIYF.

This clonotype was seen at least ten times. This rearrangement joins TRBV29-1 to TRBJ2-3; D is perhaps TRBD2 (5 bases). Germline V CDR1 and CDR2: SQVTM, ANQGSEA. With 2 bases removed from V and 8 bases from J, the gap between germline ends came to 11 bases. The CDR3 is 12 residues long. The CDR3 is CSVESGPGTQYF. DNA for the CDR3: TGCAGCGTTGAAAGCGGTCCTGGTACGCAGTATTTT.

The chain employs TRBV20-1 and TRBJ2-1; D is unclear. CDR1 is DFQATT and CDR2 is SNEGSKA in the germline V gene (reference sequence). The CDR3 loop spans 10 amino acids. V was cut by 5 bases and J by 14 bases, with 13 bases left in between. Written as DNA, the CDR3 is TGCAGTGCTGAACGACTCTCGGAGTTCTTC. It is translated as CSAERLSEFF.

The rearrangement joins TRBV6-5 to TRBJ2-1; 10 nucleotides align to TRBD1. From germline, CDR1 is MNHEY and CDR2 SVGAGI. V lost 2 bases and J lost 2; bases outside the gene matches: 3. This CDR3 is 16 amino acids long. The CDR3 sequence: CASSYRGQGAYNEQFF. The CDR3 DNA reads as TGTGCCAGCAGTTACCGTGGACAGGGGGCCTACAATGAGCAGTTCTTC.

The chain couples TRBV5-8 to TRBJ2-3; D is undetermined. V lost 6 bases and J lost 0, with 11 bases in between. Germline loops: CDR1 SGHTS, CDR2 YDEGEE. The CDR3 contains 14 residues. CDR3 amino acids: CASTTSTSTDTQYF. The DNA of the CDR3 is TGTGCCAGCACCACCTCTACTAGCACAGATACGCAGTATTTT.

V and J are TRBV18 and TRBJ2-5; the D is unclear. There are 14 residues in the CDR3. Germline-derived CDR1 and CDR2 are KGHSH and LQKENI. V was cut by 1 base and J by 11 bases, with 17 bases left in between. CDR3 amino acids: CASSPLELDNEQYF. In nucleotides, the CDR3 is TGTGCCAGCTCACCACTGGAACTTGACAATGAGCAGTACTTC.

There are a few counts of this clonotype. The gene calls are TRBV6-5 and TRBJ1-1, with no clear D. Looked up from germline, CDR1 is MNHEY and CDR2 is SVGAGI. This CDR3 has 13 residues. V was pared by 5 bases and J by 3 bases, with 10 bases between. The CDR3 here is CASSPDGYTEAFF. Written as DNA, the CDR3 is TGTGCCAGCAGTCCCGACGGTTACACTGAAGCTTTCTTT.

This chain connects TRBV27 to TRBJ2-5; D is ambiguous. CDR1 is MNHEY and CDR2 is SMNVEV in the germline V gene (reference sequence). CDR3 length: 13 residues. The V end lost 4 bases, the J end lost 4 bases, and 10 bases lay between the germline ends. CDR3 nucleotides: TGTGCCAGCAGTTGGGTAGCTCGAGAGACCCAGTACTTC. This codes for CASSWVARETQYF.

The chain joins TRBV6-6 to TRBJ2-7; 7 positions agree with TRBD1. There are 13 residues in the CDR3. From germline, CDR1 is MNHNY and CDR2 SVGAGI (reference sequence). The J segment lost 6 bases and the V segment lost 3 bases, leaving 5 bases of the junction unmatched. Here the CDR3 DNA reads TGTGCCAGCAGTTATGAGACAGGGATCGAGCAGTACTTC. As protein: CASSYETGIEQYF.

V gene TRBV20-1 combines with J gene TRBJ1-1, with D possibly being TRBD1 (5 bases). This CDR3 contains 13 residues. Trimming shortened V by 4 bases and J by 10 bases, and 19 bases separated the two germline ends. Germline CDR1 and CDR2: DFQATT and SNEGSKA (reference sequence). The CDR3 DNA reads TGCAGTGCTATTAGGGACGGCACACGGGTAGCTTTCTTT. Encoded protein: CSAIRDGTRVAFF.

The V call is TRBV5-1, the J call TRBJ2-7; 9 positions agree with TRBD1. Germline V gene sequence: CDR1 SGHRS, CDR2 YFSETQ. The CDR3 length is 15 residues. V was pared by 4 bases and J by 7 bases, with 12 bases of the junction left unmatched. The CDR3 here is CASSPTGTGYNEQYF. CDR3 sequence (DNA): TGCGCCAGCAGCCCGACCGGGACAGGGTACAATGAGCAGTACTTC.

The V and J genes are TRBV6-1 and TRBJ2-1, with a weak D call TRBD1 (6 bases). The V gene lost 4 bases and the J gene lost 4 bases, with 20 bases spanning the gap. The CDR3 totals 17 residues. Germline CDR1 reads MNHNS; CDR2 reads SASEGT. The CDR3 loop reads CASSGEKGGNPYNEQFF. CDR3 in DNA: TGTGCCAGCAGTGGAGAGAAAGGGGGTAACCCGTACAATGAGCAGTTCTTC.

The DNA of the CDR3 is TGTGCCAGCAGCCAGGACAGGGTCGACGGCTACACCTTC. Protein product: CASSQDRVDGYTF. The rearrangement joins TRBV12-3 or TRBV12-4 to TRBJ1-2, with TRBD1 identical over 8 bases. The CDR3 extends over 13 amino acids. Trimming cost V 6 bases and J 8 bases; bases outside gene matches: 8.

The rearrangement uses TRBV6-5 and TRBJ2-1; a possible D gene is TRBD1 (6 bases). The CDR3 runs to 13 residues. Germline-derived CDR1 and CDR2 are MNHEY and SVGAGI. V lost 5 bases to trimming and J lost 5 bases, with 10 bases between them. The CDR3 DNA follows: TGTGCCAGCAGTCGACAGGAACACAATGAGCAGTTCTTC. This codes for CASSRQEHNEQFF.

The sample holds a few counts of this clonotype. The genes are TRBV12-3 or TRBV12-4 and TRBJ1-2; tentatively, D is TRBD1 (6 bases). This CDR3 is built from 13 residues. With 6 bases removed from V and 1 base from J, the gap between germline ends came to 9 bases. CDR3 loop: CASRDSLNYGYTF. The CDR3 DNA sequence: TGTGCCAGCAGGGACAGCCTTAACTATGGCTACACCTTC.